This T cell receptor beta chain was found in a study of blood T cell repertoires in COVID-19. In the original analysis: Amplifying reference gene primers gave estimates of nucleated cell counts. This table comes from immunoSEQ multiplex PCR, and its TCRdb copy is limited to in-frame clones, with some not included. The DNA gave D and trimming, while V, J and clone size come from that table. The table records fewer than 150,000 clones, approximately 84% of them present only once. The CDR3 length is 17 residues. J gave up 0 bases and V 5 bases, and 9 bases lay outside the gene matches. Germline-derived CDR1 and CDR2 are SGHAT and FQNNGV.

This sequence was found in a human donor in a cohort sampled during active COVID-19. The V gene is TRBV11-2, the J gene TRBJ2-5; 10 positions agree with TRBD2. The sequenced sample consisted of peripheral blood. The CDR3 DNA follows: TGTGCCAGCAGCCTTCCCCCCGGACTAGCGGACCAAGAGACCCAGTACTTC. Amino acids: CASSLPPGLADQETQYF.